These 25 T cell receptor beta chains were all obtained from the same sample, sequenced in a study of T cells after yellow fever vaccination. TCRdb called the 5' RACE reads again in MiXCR, with one record for every CDR3 protein. This sample carries around 320,000 distinct CDR3 sequences, around 8.6% of them seen once, and the ten largest clones take about 3%. This material consisted of CD4+ T cells sorted from PBMCs, taken 5 days after the yellow fever booster vaccination. The receptors were sampled from a man aged 18 to 30 who received the YFV17D yellow fever vaccine.

Many counts were recorded for this clonotype. The chain carries TRBV12-3 or TRBV12-4 and TRBJ1-5, with D hard to call. Trimming removed 6 bases from V and 4 bases from J, with 13 bases in between. The CDR3 has 14 residues. DNA for the CDR3: TGTGCCAGCAGCTTGGGAGGAGGAAATCAGCCCCAGCATTTT. It yields the protein CASSLGGGNQPQHF.

V and J are TRBV7-9 and TRBJ2-2; a weak D match, TRBD2 (7 bases). The germline V gene encodes CDR1 SEHNR and CDR2 FQNEAQ (reference sequence). This CDR3 contains 13 residues. V was clipped by 11 bases and J by 4 bases, with 14 bases between them. This CDR3 is CAGRGAATGELFF. The CDR3 region has the DNA TGTGCCGGCCGGGGGGCGGCCACCGGGGAGCTGTTTTTT.

This clonotype was counted a few times. J is TRBJ1-6 and V is TRBV20-1, with D uncertain. CDR3 size: 14 residues. Germline assignment: CDR1 DFQATT and CDR2 SNEGSKA (reference sequence). The V end lost 0 bases, the J end lost 6 bases, and 9 bases lay between the germline ends. The CDR3 nucleotides are TGCAGTGCTAGAGATTGGGTACCTAATTCACCCCTCCACTTT. It specifies CSARDWVPNSPLHF.

In its sample, this clonotype was seen a few times. This rearrangement joins TRBV7-3 to TRBJ2-2, with a possible D match to TRBD2 (5 bases). The CDR3 is 14 amino acids. V was clipped by 5 bases and J by 4 bases, with 11 bases between them. Germline V gene sequence: CDR1 SGHTA, CDR2 FQGTGA. The DNA of the CDR3 is TGTGCCAGCAGCCCCTTGGGAGTCACCGGGGAGCTGTTTTTT. It encodes CASSPLGVTGELFF.

This clonotype was picked up a small number of times. This chain uses TRBV5-1 with TRBJ1-6, with TRBD1 as a possible D gene (5 bases). Between the trimmed V and J ends, which lost 4 bases and 8 bases, there was a span of 19 bases. This CDR3 has 16 amino acids. CDR1 is SGHRS and CDR2 is YFSETQ in the germline V gene. CDR3 protein: CASSEAEGSGYSPLHF. The CDR3 nucleotides read TGCGCCAGCAGCGAAGCCGAGGGGTCTGGTTATTCACCCCTCCACTTT.

In its sample, this clonotype was seen a few times. The chain carries TRBV7-2 and TRBJ1-2, with 8 bases that match TRBD1. This CDR3 region has 15 residues. V shed 5 bases and J 6 bases; nucleotides not matched to a gene: 11. Germline lookup yields CDR1 SGHTA and CDR2 FQGNSA. The CDR3 reads CASSPRQGRPHGYTF. The CDR3 DNA reads TGTGCCAGCAGCCCGCGACAGGGGCGCCCTCATGGCTACACCTTC.

A few counts support this clonotype. This chain uses TRBV6-2 or TRBV6-3 with TRBJ2-1; D could derive from TRBD1 or TRBD2 (6 bases each). In germline, CDR1 is MNHEY, CDR2 SVGEGT. The CDR3 has 11 residues. The V end lost 5 bases, the J end lost 14 bases, and 13 bases lay between the germline ends. CDR3 protein: CASSPGAEEFF. In DNA form, the CDR3 reads TGTGCCAGCAGTCCGGGGGCAGAAGAGTTCTTC.

This clonotype was observed a handful of times. The chain links TRBV4-3 to TRBJ1-4, with 7 positions matching TRBD1. V shed 1 base, J shed 6 bases, and the junction held 5 bases outside the gene matches. Germline V gives CDR1 LGHNA, CDR2 YSLEER. This CDR3 comprises 15 residues. The CDR3 DNA is TGCGCCAGCAGCCAAGCCCAGACAGGGTATGAAAAACTGTTTTTT. Translation gives CASSQAQTGYEKLFF.

The chain recombines TRBV7-2 with TRBJ1-2, with D perhaps TRBD1 (5 bases). This CDR3 is built from 17 residues. CDR1 is SGHTA and CDR2 is FQGNSA in the germline V gene. V lost 1 base, J lost 7 bases, and 22 bases lay in between. CDR3 sequence reads: CASSLGTAQGLRGGYTF. The CDR3 DNA sequence: TGTGCCAGCAGCTTAGGAACGGCTCAGGGCCTAAGGGGTGGCTACACCTTC.

This clonotype was picked up a small number of times. The gene calls are TRBV15 and TRBJ1-2; D not certain. Looked up from germline, CDR1 is LNHNV and CDR2 is YYDKDF (reference sequence). The CDR3 is 15 amino acids. V gave up 0 bases and J gave up 5 bases, with 13 bases separating them. The CDR3 DNA is TGTGCCACCAGCAGAGATCCGAGCCTGGGGTATGGCTACACCTTC. As protein: CATSRDPSLGYGYTF.

J is TRBJ2-7 and V is TRBV6-7; D unresolved. TRBV6-7 is an ORF; its function is uncertain. CDR3 length: 12 amino acids. V shed 5 bases and J shed 5 bases, with 10 bases lying between them. CDR3 sequence (DNA): TGTGCCAGCAGTCTCTACAGTCACGAGCAGTACTTC. Encoded protein: CASSLYSHEQYF.

The chain combines TRBV12-3 or TRBV12-4 with TRBJ2-1, with D possibly matching TRBD2 (5 bases). Trimming took 1 base from V and 8 from J, leaving 15 bases between them. CDR3 size: 15 residues. CDR3 sequence reads: CASSLVGGLVDEQFF. CDR3 DNA: TGTGCCAGCAGTTTAGTCGGCGGGCTGGTGGATGAGCAGTTCTTC.

This clonotype appeared a few times. The chain combines TRBV18 with TRBJ2-2; 7 positions agree with TRBD2. CDR3 size: 16 residues. CDR1 KGHSH and CDR2 LQKENI come from the germline V gene. The junction had 5 bases not matched to a gene; V was cut back by 4 bases and J by 0 bases. CDR3 bases: TGTGCCAGCTCACTCGGCGGGGGTACGAACACCGGGGAGCTGTTTTTT. Amino acids: CASSLGGGTNTGELFF.

The rearrangement links TRBV12-3 or TRBV12-4 to TRBJ1-5; 8 bases align to TRBD1. The CDR3 totals 13 residues. V shed 8 bases, J shed 7 bases, and the junction held 7 bases outside the gene matches. The CDR3 DNA is TGTGCCAGCGGCCCGGACAGGGCCCAGCCCCAGCATTTT. Translated, it gives CASGPDRAQPQHF.

The rearrangement uses TRBV3-1 and TRBJ2-2, with 9 bases that match TRBD2. V lost 0 bases, J lost 5 bases, and 4 bases stayed unmatched. In germline, CDR1 is LGHDT, CDR2 YNNKEL (reference sequence). The CDR3 contains 16 residues. CDR3 DNA: TGTGCCAGCAGCCAAGATCGCGGGGGGGAAACCGGGGAGCTGTTTTTT. This gives the protein CASSQDRGGETGELFF.

This clonotype has ten or more counts. This chain uses TRBV4-2 with TRBJ1-1; D uncertain. Deletions cut 0 bases from V and 0 bases from J, with 5 bases between. CDR1 is LGHNA and CDR2 is YNFKEQ in the germline V gene. CDR3 length equals 14 residues. The CDR3 nucleotides are TGTGCCAGCAGCCAAGATACACTGAACACTGAAGCTTTCTTT. Its protein product is CASSQDTLNTEAFF.

This clonotype was observed many times. The chain combines TRBV12-3 or TRBV12-4 with TRBJ2-2, with D hard to call. The CDR3 covers 14 residues. The ends were cut back, 1 base at V and 1 base at J, with 4 bases in the middle. CDR3 DNA: TGTGCCAGCAGTTTAGAGTGGAACACCGGGGAGCTGTTTTTT. Translation: CASSLEWNTGELFF.

This clonotype was found a few times. V gene TRBV27 combines with J gene TRBJ1-6; D remains ambiguous. The ends were cut back, 4 bases at V and 7 bases at J, with 5 bases in the middle. The CDR3 length is 12 residues. The germline CDR1 and CDR2 sequences are MNHEY and SMNVEV (reference sequence). CDR3 coding DNA: TGTGCCAGCAGTTATTGGAATTCACCCCTCCACTTT. Translating it yields CASSYWNSPLHF.

This clonotype was observed a few times. The chain joins TRBV4-1 to TRBJ2-1; the match to TRBD2 covers 11 bases. The germline CDR1 and CDR2 sequences are MGHRA and YSYEKL. This CDR3 contains 16 residues. With V trimmed by 4 bases and J by 7 bases, 9 bases remained unmatched. The CDR3 bases are TGCGCCAGCAGCCGAACTAGCGGGGGTTCTCAAAATGAGCAGTTCTTC. It specifies CASSRTSGGSQNEQFF.

This clonotype was seen a handful of times. This chain links TRBV7-8 with TRBJ1-4; D is unresolved. The CDR3 extends over 17 amino acids. Between the trimmed V and J ends, which lost 2 bases and 0 bases, there was a span of 13 bases. Per the germline V gene, CDR1 is SGHVS and CDR2 is FQNEAQ. The CDR3 is CASSLKDSLPTNEKLFF. As DNA, the CDR3 is TGTGCCAGCAGCTTAAAGGATTCGCTACCAACTAATGAAAAACTGTTTTTT. The variable domain in full, with the rest retrieved from reference TRBV7-8 and TRBJ1-4, is GAGVSQSPRYKVAKRGQDVALRCDPISGHVSLFWYQQALGQGPEFLTYFQNEAQLDKSGLPSDRFFAERPEGSVSTLKIQRTQQEDSAVYLCASSLKDSLPTNEKLFFGSGTQLSVL.

In its sample, this clonotype was seen a few times. The chain carries TRBV21-1 and TRBJ2-2; the table names TRBD2, a call not compared with the DNA. TRBV21-1 is shown as a pseudogene. The CDR3 runs to 18 residues. The CDR3 DNA follows: TGTGCCAGCAGCTCCCTGACTAGCGGGGGGGCGGACACCGGGGAGCTGTTTTTT. As protein: CASSSLTSGGADTGELFF.

This clonotype was counted at least ten times. The V gene is TRBV5-1, the J gene TRBJ2-3, with D perhaps matching TRBD2 (5 bases). From germline, CDR1 is SGHRS and CDR2 YFSETQ. The CDR3 runs 15 residues. V was trimmed by 3 bases and J by 4 bases, leaving 15 bases between them. CDR3 DNA: TGCGCCAGCAGCTCGACTATCACAGCTTCAGATACGCAGTATTTT. Amino acid sequence: CASSSTITASDTQYF.

This rearrangement joins TRBV11-2 to TRBJ2-2, with 9 bases aligning to TRBD2. Per germline, CDR1 SGHAT and CDR2 FQNNGV. V lost 3 bases, J lost 7 bases, and 6 bases stayed unmatched. The CDR3 consists of 15 residues. CDR3 amino acids: CASSLRGGPYGELFF. The DNA for the CDR3 is TGTGCCAGCAGCTTGCGGGGGGGCCCTTACGGGGAGCTGTTTTTT.

The chain carries TRBV7-3 and TRBJ2-2; TRBD1 agrees at 8 bases. After removal of 5 bases from V and 7 bases from J, the junction contained 6 bases not matched to a gene. CDR1 and CDR2 (germline): SGHTA, FQGTGA. This CDR3 spans 14 amino acids. CDR3 bases: TGTGCCAGCAGCGCGGACAGGGCTAACGGGGAGCTGTTTTTT. It codes for CASSADRANGELFF.

The V call is TRBV19, the J call TRBJ2-2; 9 bases are shared with TRBD1. V was pared by 6 bases and J by 4 bases, with 9 bases of the junction left unmatched. CDR1 LNHDA and CDR2 SQIVND come from the germline V gene (reference sequence). CDR3 length: 16 residues. The CDR3 coding sequence is TGTGCCAGTAGATGGGGACAGGGAGTGGGCACCGGGGAGCTGTTTTTT. Amino acid sequence: CASRWGQGVGTGELFF.